This T cell receptor beta chain was obtained from a study of shared clonotypes between healthy human individuals. Study overall: Three plates each covered CD4 naive and memory; CD8 naive two, CD8 memory one.

CD4+ cells were split into CD45RA+ naive and CD45RA-negative memory subsets. This CDR3 spans 15 amino acids. The germline V gene encodes CDR1 SGHTA and CDR2 FQGTGA. V was clipped by 5 bases and J by 8 bases, with 19 bases between them. Study-level points and caveats: Shared across several donors were around 5% of the naive CD4 clonotypes. Naive subsets tended to show greater estimated richness than memory subsets.

A word on this clone: Its antigen is not identified.

The assay was immunoSEQ multiplex PCR, and TCRdb's table has in-frame clones only and misses some. The repertoire holds approximately 1.5 million clones, 95% to 99% seen once, with about 0.45% in the top ten. This chain links TRBV7-3 with TRBJ2-1, with a weak D call TRBD2 (5 bases). The material sequenced was naive CD4+ T cells sorted from blood. Described subset: CD45RA+ positively selected. This clonotype was obtained from a man younger than 40 in good health. CDR3 region: CASSADGLRGDEQFF. CDR3 nucleotide sequence: TGTGCCAGCAGCGCCGACGGACTCCGTGGGGATGAGCAGTTCTTC.